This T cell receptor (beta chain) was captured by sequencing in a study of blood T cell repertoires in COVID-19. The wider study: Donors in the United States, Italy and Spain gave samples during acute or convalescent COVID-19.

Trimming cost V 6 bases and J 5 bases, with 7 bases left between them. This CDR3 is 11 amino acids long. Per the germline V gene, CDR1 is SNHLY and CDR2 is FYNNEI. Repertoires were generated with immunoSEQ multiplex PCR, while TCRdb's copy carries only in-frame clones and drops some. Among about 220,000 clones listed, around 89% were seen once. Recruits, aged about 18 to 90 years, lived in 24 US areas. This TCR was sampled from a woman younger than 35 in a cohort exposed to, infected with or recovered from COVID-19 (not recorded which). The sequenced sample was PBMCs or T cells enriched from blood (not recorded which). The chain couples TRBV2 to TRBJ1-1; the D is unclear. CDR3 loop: CASSGLTEAFF. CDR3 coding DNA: TGTGCCAGCAGCGGGTTGACTGAAGCTTTCTTT.